These T cell receptor beta chains were read from a single sample in a study of T cell responses to AZD1222 COVID-19 vaccine. Using immunoSEQ multiplex PCR, the repertoire was profiled, and TCRdb retains in-frame clones only, with some absent. The sample yields 60,000 to 75,000 clones, over 75% seen once. Material: peripheral blood, obtained on day 0 of AZD1222 vaccination. Source of these receptors: an adult in good health. CDR3s include the opening cysteine and the closing phenylalanine or tryptophan.

cdr3_aa j_call v_call
CAWREGHLYGYTF TRBJ1-2 TRBV30
CASSFTGVGTDTQYF TRBJ2-3 TRBV5-8
CASSNFFGGMGNEQFF TRBJ2-1 TRBV14
CASSLQGPSTDTQYF TRBJ2-3 TRBV28
CASSEAREGKLFF TRBJ1-4 TRBV5-4
CASRKTGAQWEQYF TRBJ2-7 TRBV5-5
CASSLPTGTSGQETQYF TRBJ2-5 TRBV7-9
CASSEPGTGANEQYF TRBJ2-7 TRBV25-1
CASRAEGPNYGYTF TRBJ1-2 TRBV28
CAVQGGNSPLHF TRBJ1-6 TRBV3-1/TRBV3-2
CASSQDGVTQETQYF TRBJ2-5 TRBV4-2
CASSLDNIDGYTF TRBJ1-2 TRBV5-1
CASSQDTISGNTIYF TRBJ1-3 TRBV7-8
CASSQAGVGETQYF TRBJ2-5 TRBV3-1/TRBV3-2
CAISKDRGTEAFF TRBJ1-1 TRBV27
CASRPGEGAGELFF TRBJ2-2 TRBV21-1
CASSDRDGRGYTF TRBJ1-2 TRBV2
CASSGTGGGNTIYF TRBJ1-3 TRBV7-2
CASSLDQSERIFF TRBJ1-1 TRBV11-2
CASRPPGQRYGYTF TRBJ1-2 TRBV6-5
CASSQVGRTGPNEKLFF TRBJ1-4 TRBV4-1
CASSSTGVGIGSNQPQHF TRBJ1-5 TRBV28
CASSPTGGASGGAFF TRBJ1-1 TRBV7-6
CASSPRDRANYGYTF TRBJ1-2 TRBV18
CASKGGSSGANVLTF TRBJ2-6 TRBV28
CASSGSWGNTIYF TRBJ1-3 TRBV9
CASSEAGGEAFF TRBJ1-1 TRBV6-1